Below are 10 T cell receptor beta chains sequenced from a single sample in a study of tumor-infiltrating lymphocytes in primary liver carcinoma. Making TCR beta cDNA involved roughly 0.55 ug total RNA and a constant-region primer. Three nested multiplex PCR rounds, a slightly modified ARM-PCR method, built the TCR beta libraries. For approximately 11 cycles apiece, the opening two PCR rounds ran with TRBV1-TRBV30 forward primers and a C-beta reverse primer. MiXCR, applied by TCRdb to the multiplex PCR reads, yields one record per CDR3 protein. This sample has some 200,000 distinct CDR3 sequences, with about 61% found just once. Germline DNA was also extracted, with blood RNA taken from unsorted whole blood. Sequenced material: peripheral blood. These receptors all come from a woman aged 55-70 years with primary liver carcinoma and hepatitis B virus infection.

This rearrangement joins TRBV28 to TRBJ2-1, with TRBD1 matching over 10 bases. Germline CDR1 is MDHEN and CDR2 is SYDVKM. J was trimmed by 15 bases and V by 2 bases; bases with no gene match: 16. The CDR3 sequence is 16 residues long. Here the CDR3 reads CASSLATGTGAGGGFF. The CDR3 DNA sequence: TGTGCCAGCAGTTTAGCTACCGGGACAGGGGCCGGGGGGGGGTTCTTC.

The chain is built from TRBV6-5 and TRBJ2-1; D tentatively fits TRBD1 or TRBD2 (5 bases each). The germline gives CDR1 MNHEY, CDR2 SVGAGI. Trimming took off 5 bases at V and 0 bases at J, with 14 bases between the two ends. The CDR3 has 16 amino acids. The CDR3 sequence: CASSLGTSGSYNEQFF. The CDR3 nucleotides are TGTGCCAGCAGTCTGGGGACCAGCGGCTCCTACAATGAGCAGTTCTTC.

As concerns this clonotype: The junction shows a germline mismatch at one end, possibly a read error. The chain combines TRBV6-5 with TRBJ2-1; 11 bases fit TRBD2. The CDR3 extends over 17 amino acids. Germline V gene data show CDR1 as MNHEY and CDR2 as SVGAGI. The CDR3 protein is CVSTHPLTSGRSNEQFF. The CDR3 nucleotides read TGTGTCAGCACCCATCCTCTAACTAGCGGGAGAAGCAATGAGCAGTTCTTC.

The V call is TRBV28, the J call TRBJ2-7, with D perhaps given as TRBD1 or TRBD2 (7 bases each). V lost 4 bases and J lost 2, with 27 bases in between. Germline V gene lookup returns CDR1 MDHEN and CDR2 SYDVKM. This CDR3 contains 19 residues. The CDR3 spells CASSWGETGSTSVAYEQYF. The DNA of the CDR3 is TGTGCCAGCAGTTGGGGGGAGACAGGGAGTACTAGCGTGGCCTACGAGCAGTACTTC. Looking up the rest from reference TRBV28 and TRBJ2-7 gives the full variable domain: DVKVTQSSRYLVKRTGEKVFLECVQDMDHENMFWYRQDPGLGLRLIYFSYDVKMKEKGDIPEGYSVSREKKERFSLILESASTNQTSMYLCASSWGETGSTSVAYEQYFGPGTRLTVT.

With regard to this clonotype: The junction differs from germline at one of its ends, possibly a read error. V usage is TRBV11-3 and J usage is TRBJ2-1, with 7 bases identical to TRBD2. This CDR3 is 19 amino acids long. The germline V gene has CDR1 SGHNT and CDR2 YENEEA. DNA for the CDR3: TGTGCCAGCAGCTCCAGTAGGCCTAGCGGACTAAGCTCCTGCAATGAGCAGTTCTTC. Its translation: CASSSSRPSGLSSCNEQFF.

Concerning this clonotype itself: A read error may explain this, as a much larger clone is one base away. CDR3: CASSLSQNQNIQYF. The CDR3 DNA is TGTGCCAGCAGTTTAAGCCAGAACCAAAACATTCAGTACTTC. The chain recombines TRBV12-3 or TRBV12-4 with TRBJ2-4; D remains ambiguous. The V and J ends lost 2 bases and 5 bases respectively, with 10 bases between them. This CDR3 has 14 residues.

The chain employs TRBV9 and TRBJ2-3, with D tentatively TRBD1 (6 bases). CDR1 SGDLS and CDR2 YYNGEE come from the germline V gene. With 0 bases removed from V and 6 bases from J, the gap between germline ends came to 14 bases. The CDR3 runs to 15 residues. The CDR3 region has the DNA TGTGCCAGCAGCGTAGGGATGGGGGCCGCGGATACGCAGTATTTT. It yields the protein CASSVGMGAADTQYF.

Note on this clonotype: A read error may produce the germline difference seen at one junction end. This rearrangement joins TRBV7-8 to TRBJ2-1, with TRBD2 matching over 12 bases. This CDR3 comprises 16 residues. Germline V lookup: CDR1 SGHVS, CDR2 FQNEAQ. CDR3 nucleotide sequence: TGTGCCTGCAGCTTAGCGACTAGCGGGAGCGGCAATGAGCAGTTCTTC. Encoded protein: CACSLATSGSGNEQFF.

Points on this clonotype: Relative to the germline gene, one junction end is altered; a read error may explain this. The chain is built from TRBV11-2 and TRBJ2-5; possibly TRBD2 for D (5 bases). CDR1 is SGHAT and CDR2 is FQNNGV in the germline V gene. The CDR3 has 16 residues. CDR3 amino acids: CASNLRLAEYQEAQYF. The CDR3 nucleotides read TGTGCCAGCAACTTACGGCTAGCAGAGTACCAAGAGGCCCAGTATTTC.

Worth noting for this clonotype: This CDR3 fails to terminate in the conserved phenylalanine or tryptophan, so it likely reflects a read error. The V gene is TRBV4-2, the J gene TRBJ2-5, with 8 bases matching TRBD2. There are 17 residues in the CDR3. After removal of 4 bases from V and 0 bases from J, the junction contained 10 bases not matched to a gene. CDR1 is LGHNA and CDR2 is YNFKEQ in the germline V gene. The CDR3 protein is CASSRSGGREDQETQYL. For the CDR3, the DNA is TGTGCCAGCAGCCGGTCGGGGGGGCGGGAGGACCAAGAGACCCAGTACTTA.